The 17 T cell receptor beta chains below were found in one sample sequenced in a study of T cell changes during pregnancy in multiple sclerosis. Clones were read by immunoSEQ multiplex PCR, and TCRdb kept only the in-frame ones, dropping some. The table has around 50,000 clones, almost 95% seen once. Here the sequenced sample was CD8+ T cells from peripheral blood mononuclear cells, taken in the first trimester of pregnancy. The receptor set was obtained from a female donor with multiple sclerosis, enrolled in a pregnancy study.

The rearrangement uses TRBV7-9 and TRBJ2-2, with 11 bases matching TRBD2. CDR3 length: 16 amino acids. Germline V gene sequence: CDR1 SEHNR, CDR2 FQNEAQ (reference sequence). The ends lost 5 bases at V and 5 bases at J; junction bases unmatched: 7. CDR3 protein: CASSHQLAGVTGELFF. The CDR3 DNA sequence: TGTGCCAGCAGCCACCAACTAGCGGGGGTAACCGGGGAGCTGTTTTTT.

CDR3 nucleotide sequence: TGTGCCAGCAACTCGGGAACCTACAATGAGCAGTTCTTC. Translation: CASNSGTYNEQFF. This chain connects TRBV27 to TRBJ2-1; tentatively, D is TRBD2 (5 bases). Trimming removed 7 bases at V and 2 bases at J, with 9 bases between. The CDR3 is made up of 13 amino acids. Germline V gene data show CDR1 as MNHEY and CDR2 as SMNVEV (reference sequence).

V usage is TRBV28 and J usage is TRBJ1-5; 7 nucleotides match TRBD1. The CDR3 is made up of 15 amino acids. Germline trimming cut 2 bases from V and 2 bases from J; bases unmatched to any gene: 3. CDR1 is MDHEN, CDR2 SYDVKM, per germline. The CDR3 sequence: CASSLGTVGNQPQHF. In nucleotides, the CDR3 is TGTGCCAGCAGTTTAGGGACAGTCGGCAATCAGCCCCAGCATTTT.

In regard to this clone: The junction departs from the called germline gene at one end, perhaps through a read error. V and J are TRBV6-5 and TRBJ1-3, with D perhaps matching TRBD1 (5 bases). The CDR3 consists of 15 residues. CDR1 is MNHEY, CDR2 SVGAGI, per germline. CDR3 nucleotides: TGTGCCAGCACCCTGGGGGGTAAATTTGGAGACACCATATATTTT. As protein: CASTLGGKFGDTIYF.

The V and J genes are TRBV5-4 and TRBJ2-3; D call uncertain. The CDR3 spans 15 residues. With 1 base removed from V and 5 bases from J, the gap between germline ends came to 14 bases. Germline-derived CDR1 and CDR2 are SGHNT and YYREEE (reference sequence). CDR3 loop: CASSLNSYPGDTQYF. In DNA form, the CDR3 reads TGTGCCAGCAGCTTGAACAGCTACCCAGGAGATACGCAGTATTTT.

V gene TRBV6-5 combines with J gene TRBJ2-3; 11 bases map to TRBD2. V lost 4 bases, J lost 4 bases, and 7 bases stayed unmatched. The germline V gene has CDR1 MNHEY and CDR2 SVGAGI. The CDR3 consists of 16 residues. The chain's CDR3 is CASSSSGTSGSDTQYF. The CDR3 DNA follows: TGTGCCAGCAGTTCCTCCGGGACTAGCGGTTCAGATACGCAGTATTTT.

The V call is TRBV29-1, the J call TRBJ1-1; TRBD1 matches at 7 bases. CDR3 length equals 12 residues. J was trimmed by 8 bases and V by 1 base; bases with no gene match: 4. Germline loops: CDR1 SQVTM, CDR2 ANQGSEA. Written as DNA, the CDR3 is TGCAGCGTTGAAGGGAGGGGACAGGAAGCTTTCTTT. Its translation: CSVEGRGQEAFF.

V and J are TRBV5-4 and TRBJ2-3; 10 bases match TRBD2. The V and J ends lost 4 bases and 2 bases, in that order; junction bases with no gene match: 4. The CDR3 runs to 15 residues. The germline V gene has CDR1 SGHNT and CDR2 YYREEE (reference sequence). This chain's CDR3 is CASSKGLAITDTQYF. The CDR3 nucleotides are TGTGCCAGCAGCAAGGGACTAGCGATCACAGATACGCAGTATTTT.

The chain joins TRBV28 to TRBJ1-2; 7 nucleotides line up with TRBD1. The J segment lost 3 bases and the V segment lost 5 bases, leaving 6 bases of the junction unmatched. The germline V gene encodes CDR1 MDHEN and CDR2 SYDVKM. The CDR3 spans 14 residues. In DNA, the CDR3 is TGTGCCAGCAGTCGGGACAGACCCCACTATGGCTACACCTTC. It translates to CASSRDRPHYGYTF.

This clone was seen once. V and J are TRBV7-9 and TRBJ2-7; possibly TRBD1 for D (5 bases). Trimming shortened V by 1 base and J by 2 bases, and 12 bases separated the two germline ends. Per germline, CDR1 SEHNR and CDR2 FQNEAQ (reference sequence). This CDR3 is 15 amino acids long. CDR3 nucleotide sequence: TGTGCCAGCAGCTTAGATCTGGGGCCTCCCTACGAGCAGTACTTC. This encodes CASSLDLGPPYEQYF.

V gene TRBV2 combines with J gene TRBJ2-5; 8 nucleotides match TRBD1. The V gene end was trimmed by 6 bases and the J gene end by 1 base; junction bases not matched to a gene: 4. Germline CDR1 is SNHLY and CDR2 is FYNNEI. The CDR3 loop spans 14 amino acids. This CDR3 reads CASRQTGAQETQYF. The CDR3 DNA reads TGTGCCAGCAGGCAGACAGGGGCCCAAGAGACCCAGTACTTC.

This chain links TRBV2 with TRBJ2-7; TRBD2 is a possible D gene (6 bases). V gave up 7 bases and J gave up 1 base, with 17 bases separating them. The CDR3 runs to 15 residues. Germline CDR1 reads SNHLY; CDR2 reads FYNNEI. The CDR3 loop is CASILNRGKSYEQYF. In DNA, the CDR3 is TGTGCCAGCATCCTTAATCGGGGGAAGTCCTACGAGCAGTACTTC.

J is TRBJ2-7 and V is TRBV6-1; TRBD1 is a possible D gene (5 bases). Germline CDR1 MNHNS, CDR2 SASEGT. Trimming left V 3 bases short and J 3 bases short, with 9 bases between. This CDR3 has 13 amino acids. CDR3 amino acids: CASSEAGYYEQYF. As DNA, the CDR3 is TGTGCCAGCAGTGAGGCAGGGTACTACGAGCAGTACTTC.

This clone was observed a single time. The CDR3 protein is CASSIEEGPYEQYF. The DNA of the CDR3 is TGTGCCAGTAGTATAGAGGAGGGCCCCTACGAGCAGTACTTC. The J gene is TRBJ2-7, the V gene TRBV19, with D possibly being TRBD2 (6 bases). Trimming took off 0 bases at V and 2 bases at J, with 8 bases between the two ends. The CDR3 contains 14 residues. The germline CDR1 and CDR2 sequences are LNHDA and SQIVND (reference sequence).

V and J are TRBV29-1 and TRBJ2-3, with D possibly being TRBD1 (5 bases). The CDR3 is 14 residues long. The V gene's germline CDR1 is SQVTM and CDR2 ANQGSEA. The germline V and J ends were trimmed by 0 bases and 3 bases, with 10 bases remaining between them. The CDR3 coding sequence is TGCAGCGTTGAAGATCTCAGGGCGACAGATACGCAGTATTTT. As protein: CSVEDLRATDTQYF.

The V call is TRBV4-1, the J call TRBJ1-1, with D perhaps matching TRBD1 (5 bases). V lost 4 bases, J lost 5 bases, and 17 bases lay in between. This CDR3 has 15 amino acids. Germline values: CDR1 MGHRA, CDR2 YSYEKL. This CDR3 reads CASSPKRGGWTEAFF. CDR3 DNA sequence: TGCGCCAGCAGCCCTAAACGCGGGGGATGGACTGAAGCTTTCTTT.

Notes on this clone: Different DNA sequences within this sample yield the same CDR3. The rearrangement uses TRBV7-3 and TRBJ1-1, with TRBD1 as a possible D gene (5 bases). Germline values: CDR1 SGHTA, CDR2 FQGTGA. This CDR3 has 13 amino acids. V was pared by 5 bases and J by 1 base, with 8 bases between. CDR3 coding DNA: TGTGCCAGCAGCCTCACAGGGAACACTGAAGCTTTCTTT. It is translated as CASSLTGNTEAFF.